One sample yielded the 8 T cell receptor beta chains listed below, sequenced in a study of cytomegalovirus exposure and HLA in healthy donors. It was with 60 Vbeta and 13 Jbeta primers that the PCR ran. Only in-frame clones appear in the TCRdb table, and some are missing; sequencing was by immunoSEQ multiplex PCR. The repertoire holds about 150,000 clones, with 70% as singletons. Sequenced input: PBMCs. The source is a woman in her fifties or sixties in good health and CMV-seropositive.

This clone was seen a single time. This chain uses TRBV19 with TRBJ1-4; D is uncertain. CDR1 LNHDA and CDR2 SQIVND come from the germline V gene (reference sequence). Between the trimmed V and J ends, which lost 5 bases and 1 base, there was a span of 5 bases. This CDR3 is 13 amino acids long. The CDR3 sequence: CASSPRTNEKLFF. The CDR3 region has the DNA TGTGCCAGTAGTCCCCGAACTAATGAAAAACTGTTTTTT.

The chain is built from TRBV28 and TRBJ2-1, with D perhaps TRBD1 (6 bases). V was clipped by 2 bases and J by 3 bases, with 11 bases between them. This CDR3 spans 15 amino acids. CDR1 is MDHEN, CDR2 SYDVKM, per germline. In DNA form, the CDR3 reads TGTGCCAGCAGTTTAGAACAGGGTGGCTACAATGAGCAGTTCTTC. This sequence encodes CASSLEQGGYNEQFF.

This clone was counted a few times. This CDR3 is CASSIGHTDTQYF. The CDR3 DNA sequence: TGTGCCAGTAGTATTGGCCATACAGATACGCAGTATTTT. The gene calls are TRBV19 and TRBJ2-3; unclear D gene. This CDR3 contains 13 residues. CDR1 is LNHDA and CDR2 is SQIVND in the germline V gene (reference sequence). The germline V and J ends were trimmed by 3 bases and 3 bases, with 7 bases remaining between them. The whole variable domain, filled in from reference TRBV19 and TRBJ2-3, reads DGGITQSPKYLFRKEGQNVTLSCEQNLNHDAMYWYRQDPGQGLRLIYYSQIVNDFQKGDIAEGYSVSREKKESFPLTVTSAQKNPTAFYLCASSIGHTDTQYFGPGTRLTVL.

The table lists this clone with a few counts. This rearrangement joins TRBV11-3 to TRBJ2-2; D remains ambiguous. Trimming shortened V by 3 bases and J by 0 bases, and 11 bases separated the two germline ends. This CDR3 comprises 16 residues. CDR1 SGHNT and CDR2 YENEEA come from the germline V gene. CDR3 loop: CASSFPYGPNTGELFF. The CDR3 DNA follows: TGTGCCAGCAGCTTCCCTTACGGTCCGAACACCGGGGAGCTGTTTTTT.

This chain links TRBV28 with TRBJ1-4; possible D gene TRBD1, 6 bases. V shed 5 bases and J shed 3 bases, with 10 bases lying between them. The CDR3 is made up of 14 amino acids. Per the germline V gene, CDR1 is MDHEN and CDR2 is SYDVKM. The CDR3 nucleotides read TGTGCCAGCAGTACAGGGACATCTAATGAAAAACTGTTTTTT. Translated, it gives CASSTGTSNEKLFF. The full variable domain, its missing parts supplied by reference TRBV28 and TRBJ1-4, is DVKVTQSSRYLVKRTGEKVFLECVQDMDHENMFWYRQDPGLGLRLIYFSYDVKMKEKGDIPEGYSVSREKKERFSLILESASTNQTSMYLCASSTGTSNEKLFFGSGTQLSVL.

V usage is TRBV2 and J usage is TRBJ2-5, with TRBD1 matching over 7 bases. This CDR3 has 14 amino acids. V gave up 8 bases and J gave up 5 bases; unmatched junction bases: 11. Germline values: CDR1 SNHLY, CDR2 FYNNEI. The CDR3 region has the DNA TGTGCCAGCTCCGACAGGGATCCACGGGAGACCCAGTACTTC. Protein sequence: CASSDRDPRETQYF.

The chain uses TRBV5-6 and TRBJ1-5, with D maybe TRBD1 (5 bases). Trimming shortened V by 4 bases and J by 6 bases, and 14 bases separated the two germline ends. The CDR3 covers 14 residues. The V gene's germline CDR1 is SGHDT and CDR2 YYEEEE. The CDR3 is CASSLSSRGQPQHF. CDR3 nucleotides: TGTGCCAGCAGCCTTTCGAGTAGGGGTCAGCCCCAGCATTTT.

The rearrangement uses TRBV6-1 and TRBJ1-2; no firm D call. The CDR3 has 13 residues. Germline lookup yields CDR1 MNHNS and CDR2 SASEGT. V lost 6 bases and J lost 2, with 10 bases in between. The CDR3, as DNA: TGTGCCAGCAGGGAAACACCGAACTATGGCTACACCTTC. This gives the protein CASRETPNYGYTF.